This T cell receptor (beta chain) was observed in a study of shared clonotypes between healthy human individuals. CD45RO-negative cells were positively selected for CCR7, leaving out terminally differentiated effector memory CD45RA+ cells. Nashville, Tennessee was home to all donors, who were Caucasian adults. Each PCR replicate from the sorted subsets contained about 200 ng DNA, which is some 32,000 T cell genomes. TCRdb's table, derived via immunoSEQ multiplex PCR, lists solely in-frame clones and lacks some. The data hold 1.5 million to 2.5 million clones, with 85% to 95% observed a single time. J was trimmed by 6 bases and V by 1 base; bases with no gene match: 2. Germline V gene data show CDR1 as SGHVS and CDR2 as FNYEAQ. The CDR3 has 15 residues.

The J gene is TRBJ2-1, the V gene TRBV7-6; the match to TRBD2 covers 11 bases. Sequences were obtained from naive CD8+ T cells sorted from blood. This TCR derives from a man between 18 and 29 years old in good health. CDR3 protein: CASSLELAGANEQFF. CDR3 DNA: TGTGCCAGCAGCTTAGAACTAGCGGGGGCCAATGAGCAGTTCTTC.